Each of the 21 T cell receptor beta chains below was sequenced from the same sample in a study of blood T cell repertoires in COVID-19. Libraries were prepared by immunoSEQ multiplex PCR; TCRdb keeps only in-frame clonotypes and omits some of them. The data show approximately 85,000 clones, just over 85% seen once. Sequenced sample: peripheral blood. These receptors were obtained from a man aged 45 to 65 with active or convalescent COVID-19.

The rearrangement joins TRBV10-1 to TRBJ2-1; possible D gene TRBD1, 5 bases. V was cut by 8 bases and J by 0 bases, with 8 bases left in between. Germline V lookup: CDR1 WNHNN, CDR2 SYGVQD (reference sequence). There are 13 residues in the CDR3. CDR3 DNA sequence: TGCGCCAGCCGACAGAGCTCCTACAATGAGCAGTTCTTC. It translates to CASRQSSYNEQFF.

The V and J genes are TRBV29-1 and TRBJ2-7; 8 bases line up with TRBD2. The junction had 6 bases not matched to a gene; V was cut back by 4 bases and J by 1 base. Germline V gene sequence: CDR1 SQVTM, CDR2 ANQGSEA. The CDR3 has 14 residues. The CDR3 DNA reads as TGCAGCGTTGTCTCCAGCGGGAGATCCTACGAGCAGTACTTC. Protein product: CSVVSSGRSYEQYF.

The genes are TRBV14 and TRBJ2-7; tentative D call: TRBD1 (5 bases). Germline V gene data show CDR1 as SGHDN and CDR2 as FVKESK. The CDR3 is made up of 14 amino acids. V lost 0 bases to trimming and J lost 3 bases, with 9 bases between them. CDR3 bases: TGTGCCAGCAGCCAAGACAGGGTGAGCTACGAGCAGTACTTC. It codes for CASSQDRVSYEQYF.

The rearrangement uses TRBV7-9 and TRBJ2-1, with D possibly TRBD2 on 7 matching bases. The length of the CDR3 is 15 residues. V lost 3 bases, J lost 11 bases, and 20 bases lay in between. Per the germline V gene, CDR1 is SEHNR and CDR2 is FQNEAQ (reference sequence). The CDR3 region has the DNA TGTGCCAGCAGCTTCGATCAAAAAGGGGGAGGGCAGCAGTTCTTC. Protein sequence: CASSFDQKGGGQQFF.

The rearrangement links TRBV2 to TRBJ1-3; D gene unclear. The CDR3 contains 16 residues. Germline V gene lookup returns CDR1 SNHLY and CDR2 FYNNEI. The V gene lost 1 base and the J gene lost 0 bases, with 10 bases spanning the gap. CDR3 in amino acids: CASSEVVANSGNTIYF. The CDR3 DNA follows: TGTGCCAGCAGTGAAGTCGTAGCTAACTCTGGAAACACCATATATTTT.

The CDR3 DNA follows: TGTGCCAGCAGTAGGACAGGGGGTGTCAATCAGCCCCAGCATTTT. Translated: CASSRTGGVNQPQHF. The rearrangement uses TRBV2 and TRBJ1-5, with 10 nucleotides matching TRBD1. The CDR3 totals 15 residues. Germline CDR1 and CDR2: SNHLY and FYNNEI. V lost 5 bases to trimming and J lost 3 bases; unmatched junction nucleotides: 4.

The V and J genes are TRBV7-9 and TRBJ1-3, with 7 bases that match TRBD1. The CDR3 covers 15 residues. CDR1 and CDR2 (germline): SEHNR, FQNEAQ (reference sequence). The V and J ends lost 1 base and 2 bases, in that order; junction bases with no gene match: 2. The CDR3 DNA is TGTGCCAGCAGCTTAGTGCAGGGGGCTGGAAACACCATATATTTT. Residues: CASSLVQGAGNTIYF.

The genes are TRBV6-6 and TRBJ2-5; D perhaps matches TRBD1 (6 bases). The CDR3 sequence is 15 residues long. V lost 1 base and J lost 5, with 14 bases in between. Germline CDR1 reads MNHNY; CDR2 reads SVGAGI (reference sequence). The CDR3 nucleotides are TGTGCCAGCAGTTACTTTGGACAGAGTCAGGAGACCCAGTACTTC. Protein product: CASSYFGQSQETQYF.

This clone occurred a few times. The chain links TRBV15 to TRBJ2-6; 7 bases map to TRBD1. Germline V lookup: CDR1 LNHNV, CDR2 YYDKDF (reference sequence). This CDR3 contains 17 residues. With 5 bases clipped from V and 3 bases from J, the junction kept 10 bases outside the gene matches. The CDR3 DNA reads as TGTGCCACCAGCGAGGGACCTAGGACAGGTGGGGCCAACGTCCTGACTTTC. Residues: CATSEGPRTGGANVLTF.

Only a few counts were recorded for this clone. This sequence joins TRBV7-8 and TRBJ2-4, with 8 nucleotides matching TRBD1. V dropped 4 bases and J dropped 2; count of bases not matched to a gene: 13. Per the germline V gene, CDR1 is SGHVS and CDR2 is FQNEAQ. CDR3 length: 18 amino acids. The CDR3 DNA reads as TGTGCCAGCAGCTCAAACCCGACAGGGGCCGGGACCAAAAACATTCAGTACTTC. It translates to CASSSNPTGAGTKNIQYF.

V is TRBV15 and J is TRBJ2-7; D possibly corresponds to TRBD2 (6 bases). Trimming took off 0 bases at V and 4 bases at J, with 7 bases between the two ends. The CDR3 sequence is 13 residues long. Germline V CDR1 and CDR2: LNHNV, YYDKDF (reference sequence). This chain's CDR3 is CATSREAGYEQYF. CDR3 in DNA: TGTGCCACCAGCAGAGAGGCGGGGTACGAGCAGTACTTC.

The chain employs TRBV30 and TRBJ1-1; maybe TRBD1 (5 bases). The CDR3 consists of 18 residues. Trimming pared 2 bases from V and 0 bases from J, leaving 22 bases between. Germline loops: CDR1 GTSNPN, CDR2 SVGIG (reference sequence). This CDR3 reads CAWSTPGGGLRVNTEAFF. The CDR3 nucleotides are TGTGCCTGGAGTACCCCGGGGGGGGGATTGCGAGTGAACACTGAAGCTTTCTTT.

The chain recombines TRBV19 with TRBJ2-2; 11 bases agree with TRBD1. Germline V gene lookup returns CDR1 LNHDA and CDR2 SQIVND (reference sequence). CDR3 length equals 15 residues. Germline trimming cut 6 bases from V and 5 bases from J; bases unmatched to any gene: 5. The CDR3 DNA is TGTGCCAGTAGCCAAGGACAGGGGGCGACCGGGGAGCTGTTTTTT. This codes for CASSQGQGATGELFF.

This rearrangement joins TRBV5-1 to TRBJ2-2; D gene unclear. The CDR3 consists of 14 residues. The germline gives CDR1 SGHRS, CDR2 YFSETQ. Deletions cut 1 base from V and 2 bases from J, with 6 bases between. The CDR3 loop is CASSLLGNTGELFF. CDR3 coding DNA: TGCGCCAGCAGCTTGCTTGGCAACACCGGGGAGCTGTTTTTT.

V gene TRBV5-1 combines with J gene TRBJ2-7, with D perhaps TRBD1 (6 bases). There are 16 residues in the CDR3. Germline assignment: CDR1 SGHRS and CDR2 YFSETQ. With 5 bases removed from V and 1 base from J, the gap between germline ends came to 19 bases. CDR3 in amino acids: CASSPGHPGVSYEQYF. CDR3 sequence (DNA): TGCGCCAGCAGTCCGGGACACCCTGGAGTATCCTACGAGCAGTACTTC.

This clone appeared a single time. The genes are TRBV10-3 and TRBJ1-5; D unresolved. This CDR3 is built from 17 residues. V lost 3 bases and J 0 bases, leaving 15 bases between the germline ends. The germline gives CDR1 ENHRY, CDR2 SYGVKD. This chain's CDR3 is CAISEFKMRDSNQPQHF. The CDR3 nucleotides are TGTGCCATCAGTGAATTTAAGATGAGGGATAGCAATCAGCCCCAGCATTTT.

V gene TRBV5-1 combines with J gene TRBJ2-7; 7 nucleotides match TRBD1. V was pared by 3 bases and J by 2 bases, with 8 bases of the junction left unmatched. CDR1 is SGHRS and CDR2 is YFSETQ in the germline V gene. The CDR3 totals 15 residues. In DNA, the CDR3 is TGCGCCAGCAGCTACAACAGGGGTGCGACCTACGAGCAGTACTTC. Amino acid sequence: CASSYNRGATYEQYF.

This chain links TRBV6-8 with TRBJ2-7; unclear D gene. This CDR3 has 14 residues. Germline CDR1 is MNHGY and CDR2 is SAAAGT. With 6 bases removed from V and 4 bases from J, the gap between germline ends came to 16 bases. As DNA, the CDR3 is TGTGCCAGCAGATCCTATACCCTTTGGTACGAGCAGTACTTC. This codes for CASRSYTLWYEQYF.

This chain links TRBV29-1 with TRBJ1-4; TRBD1 agrees at 10 bases. Per germline, CDR1 SQVTM and CDR2 ANQGSEA. This CDR3 contains 14 residues. Trimming cost V 2 bases and J 6 bases; bases outside gene matches: 3. The CDR3 reads CSVETGTGDEKLFF. The CDR3 nucleotides are TGCAGCGTTGAAACCGGGACAGGGGATGAAAAACTGTTTTTT.

The chain employs TRBV4-1 and TRBJ2-1; 9 positions agree with TRBD1. The CDR3 extends over 16 amino acids. V gave up 3 bases and J gave up 2 bases; unmatched junction bases: 5. Germline values: CDR1 MGHRA, CDR2 YSYEKL. The CDR3 DNA follows: TGCGCCAGCAGCCAGGGACAGGGAGGTCCCTACAATGAGCAGTTCTTC. Its translation is CASSQGQGGPYNEQFF.

The rearrangement uses TRBV30 and TRBJ1-2; D is perhaps TRBD1 (6 bases). With 5 bases removed from V and 4 bases from J, the gap between germline ends came to 14 bases. Germline loops: CDR1 GTSNPN, CDR2 SVGIG (reference sequence). The length of the CDR3 is 13 residues. Here the CDR3 DNA reads TGTGCCTGGGACCCGGGACATGGCTATGGCTACACCTTC. Translated, it gives CAWDPGHGYGYTF.